Here is one T cell receptor (beta chain) with its context. Its antigen is as yet unknown. The CDR3 spans 14 residues. CDR1 LGHNA and CDR2 YSLEER come from the germline V gene. V lost 0 bases to trimming and J lost 11 bases, with 11 bases between them. TCRdb fed the RT-PCR reads into MiXCR, producing one record per CDR3 protein. This table holds under 950,000 distinct CDR3 sequences, over 20% found once. This sample was included in a study of response to subunit inactivated influenza vaccine. Study observations and caveats: The authors proposed limited new T cell recruitment per seasonal influenza vaccination.

The sample was PBMCs from blood, taken roughly 5 days after vaccination. The J gene is TRBJ1-6, the V gene TRBV4-3; D is unclear. The TCR was taken from a man aged 50 to 59 who received an inactivated influenza vaccine. The CDR3 sequence: CASSQDKGLTPLHF. In DNA, the CDR3 is TGCGCCAGCAGCCAAGATAAAGGCCTGACACCCCTCCACTTT.